This T cell receptor beta chain was profiled in a study of blood T cell repertoires in COVID-19. The wider study: The samples span acute and convalescent COVID-19 from the United States, Italy and Spain. T cells, B-cell-depleted T cells, or PBMCs provided the cDNA or gDNA that served as material.

Germline V gene lookup returns CDR1 LNHDA and CDR2 SQIVND (reference sequence). With V trimmed by 8 bases and J by 7 bases, 7 bases remained unmatched. The CDR3 is 14 residues long. Profiled with immunoSEQ multiplex PCR; TCRdb holds only in-frame clones, not every one. This sample has about 39,000 clones, with 75% to 90% found just once. The sequence was collected from a man in his sixties with acute or convalescent COVID-19. Sequenced input: peripheral blood. This chain uses TRBV19 with TRBJ2-1, with 11 bases identical to TRBD2. The CDR3: CASGSGRAWNEQFF. CDR3 bases: TGTGCCAGTGGTAGCGGGAGGGCCTGGAATGAGCAGTTCTTC. Drawing the rest from reference TRBV19 and TRBJ2-1, the complete variable domain is DGGITQSPKYLFRKEGQNVTLSCEQNLNHDAMYWYRQDPGQGLRLIYYSQIVNDFQKGDIAEGYSVSREKKESFPLTVTSAQKNPTAFYLCASGSGRAWNEQFFGPGTRLTVL.